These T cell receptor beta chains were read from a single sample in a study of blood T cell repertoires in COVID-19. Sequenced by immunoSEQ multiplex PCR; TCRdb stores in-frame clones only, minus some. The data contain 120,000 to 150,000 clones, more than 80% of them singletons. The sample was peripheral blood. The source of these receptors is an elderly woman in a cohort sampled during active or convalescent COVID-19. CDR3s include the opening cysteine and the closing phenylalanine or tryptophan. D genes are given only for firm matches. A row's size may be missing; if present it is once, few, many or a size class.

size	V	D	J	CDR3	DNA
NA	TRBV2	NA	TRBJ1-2	CASSVRQGIGGYTF	TGTGCCAGCAGTGTGAGGCAGGGGATAGGGGGCTACACCTTC
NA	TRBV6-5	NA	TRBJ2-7	CASSPYPGATYEQYF	TGTGCCAGCAGTCCCTACCCAGGGGCCACCTACGAGCAGTACTTC
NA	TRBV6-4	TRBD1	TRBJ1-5	CASPQGASNQPQHF	TGTGCCAGCCCCCAGGGGGCGAGCAATCAGCCCCAGCATTTT
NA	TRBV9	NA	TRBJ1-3	CASSPTVRRGTGNTIYF	TGTGCCAGCAGCCCCACGGTTCGAAGGGGGACTGGAAACACCATATATTTT
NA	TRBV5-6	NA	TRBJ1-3	CASSLGGLLSGNTIYF	TGTGCCAGCAGCTTAGGCGGCCTCCTCTCTGGAAACACCATATATTTT
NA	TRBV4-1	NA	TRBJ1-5	CASSPYLGNQPQHF	TGCGCCAGCAGCCCTTATCTAGGAAATCAGCCCCAGCATTTT
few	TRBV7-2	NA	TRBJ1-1	CASSFSGLEVEAFF	TGTGCCAGCAGCTTTAGTGGGCTGGAAGTAGAAGCTTTCTTT
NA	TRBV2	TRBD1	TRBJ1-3	CASSAQGASKYF	TGTGCCAGCAGTGCCCAGGGGGCTAGTAAATATTTT
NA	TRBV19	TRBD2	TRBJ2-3	CASRPHGLAGGRGSTDTQYF	TGTGCCAGTAGGCCCCATGGACTAGCGGGGGGCAGGGGTAGCACAGATACGCAGTATTTT
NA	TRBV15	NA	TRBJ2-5	CATSRSRLDQETQYF	TGTGCCACCAGCAGATCCCGACTAGATCAAGAGACCCAGTACTTC
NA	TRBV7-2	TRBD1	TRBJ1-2	CASSSPRQGRNYGYTF	TGTGCCAGCAGCTCCCCTCGACAGGGGAGGAACTATGGCTACACCTTC
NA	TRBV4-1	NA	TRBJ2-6	CASSQQGSGANVLTF	TGCGCCAGCAGCCAACAGGGGTCTGGGGCCAACGTCCTGACTTTC
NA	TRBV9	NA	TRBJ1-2	CASSAPGNYGYTF	TGTGCCAGCAGCGCCCCCGGGAACTATGGCTACACCTTC
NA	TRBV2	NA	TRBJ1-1	CASSEQAAKATEAFF	TGTGCCAGCAGTGAACAGGCAGCCAAGGCGACTGAAGCTTTCTTT
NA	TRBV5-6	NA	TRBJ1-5	CASSLFRTQRANQPQHF	TGTGCCAGCAGCTTGTTCCGGACACAAAGAGCTAATCAGCCCCAGCATTTT
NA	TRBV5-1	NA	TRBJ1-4	CASSFDGRPTNEKLFF	TGCGCCAGCAGCTTCGACGGCCGGCCGACAAATGAAAAACTGTTTTTT
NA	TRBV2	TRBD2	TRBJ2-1	CASRIAGGPLYNEQFF	TGTGCCAGCAGGATAGCGGGGGGGCCACTTTACAATGAGCAGTTCTTC
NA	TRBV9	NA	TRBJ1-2	CASRSVYGYTF	TGTGCCAGCAGGTCGGTTTATGGCTACACCTTC
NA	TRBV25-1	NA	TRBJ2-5	CASTQGALETQYF	TGTGCCAGCACCCAGGGCGCTTTGGAGACCCAGTACTTC
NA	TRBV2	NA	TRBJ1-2	CASMDGLNYGYTF	TGTGCCAGCATGGACGGACTTAACTATGGCTACACCTTC
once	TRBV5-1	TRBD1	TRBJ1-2	CASSLAGQGVGGYTF	TGCGCCAGCAGCTTGGCGGGACAGGGAGTGGGTGGCTACACCTTC
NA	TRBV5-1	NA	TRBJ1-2	CASSPQGYGYTF	TGCGCCAGCAGCCCTCAGGGGTACGGCTACACCTTC
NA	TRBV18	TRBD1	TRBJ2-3	CASSLKTGALDTQYF	TGTGCCAGCTCACTAAAGACAGGGGCGCTAGATACGCAGTATTTT
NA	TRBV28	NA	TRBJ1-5	CASSFQGTSNQPQHF	TGTGCCAGCAGTTTCCAGGGTACAAGCAATCAGCCCCAGCATTTT
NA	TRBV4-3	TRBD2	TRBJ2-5	CASSQDLAGGLWETQYF	TGCGCCAGCAGCCAAGATCTCGCGGGGGGGCTATGGGAGACCCAGTACTTC
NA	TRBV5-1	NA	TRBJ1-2	CASSLFRTNYGYTF	TGCGCCAGCAGCTTGTTCAGAACTAACTATGGCTACACCTTC
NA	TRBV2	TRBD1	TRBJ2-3	CASSRDRNTDTQYF	TGTGCCAGCAGCCGGGACAGAAACACAGATACGCAGTATTTT
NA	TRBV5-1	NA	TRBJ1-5	CASSLAGHSNQPQHF	TGCGCCAGCAGCTTGGCTGGGCATAGCAATCAGCCCCAGCATTTT